This T cell receptor beta chain emerged from a study of CD8+CD57+ T cells in acquired aplastic anemia. Study-wide results and caveats: Patients and controls had in common 25 to 30 CD8+ CDR3 sequences.

This clonotype appeared a few times. Its antigen is not known. The ends were cut back, 5 bases at V and 9 bases at J, with 11 bases in the middle. The CDR3 totals 13 residues. CDR1 and CDR2 (germline): LNHNV, YYDKDF (reference sequence). Genomic DNA provided the template from which TCR beta VDJ and CDR3 profiles were obtained. TCRdb re-analysed the reads in MiXCR, keeping a single row per CDR3 protein. The sample records 150,000 to 200,000 distinct CDR3 sequences, 55% to 75% being singletons. Material: sorted CD4+, CD8+, or CD8+CD57+ T cells (not recorded which) from PBMCs. The TCR was taken from a human donor in good health. The chain uses TRBV15 and TRBJ1-6; D remains unclear. The CDR3 region is CATSPFLRSPLHF. CDR3 DNA: TGTGCCACCAGCCCGTTCTTACGTTCACCCCTCCACTTT.